Sequencing of this T cell receptor beta chain was carried out in a study of T cell responses to AZD1222 COVID-19 vaccine. The data were produced by immunoSEQ multiplex PCR, yet TCRdb's version contains in-frame clones alone and is incomplete. The sample has about 140,000 clones, about 80% seen once. Study-level results: Nearly half of unique spike-specific TCRs reportedly avoided B.1.351 and B.1.1.7 mutated regions.

This clone was seen a single time. Antigen: not known. Trimming cost V 6 bases and J 2 bases, with 11 bases left between them. Looked up from germline, CDR1 is MNHEY and CDR2 is SVGAGI. The CDR3 consists of 14 residues. The input for sequencing was peripheral blood, taken on day 0 of AZD1222 vaccination. The chain joins TRBV6-5 to TRBJ1-5; D gene unclear. This receptor was taken from an adult in good health. The CDR3 coding sequence is TGTGCCAGCAGCGGATCCGGGGGCAATCAGCCCCAGCATTTT. This encodes CASSGSGGNQPQHF.